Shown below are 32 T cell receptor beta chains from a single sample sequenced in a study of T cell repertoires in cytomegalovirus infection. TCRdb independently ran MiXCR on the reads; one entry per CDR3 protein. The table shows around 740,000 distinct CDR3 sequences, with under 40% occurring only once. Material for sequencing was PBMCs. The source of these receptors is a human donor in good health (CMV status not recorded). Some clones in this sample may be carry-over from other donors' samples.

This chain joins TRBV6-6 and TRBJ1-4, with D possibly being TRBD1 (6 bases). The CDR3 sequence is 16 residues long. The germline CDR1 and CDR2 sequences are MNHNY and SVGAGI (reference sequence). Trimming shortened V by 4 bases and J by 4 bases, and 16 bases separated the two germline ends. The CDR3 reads CASSFYPGQFNEKLFF. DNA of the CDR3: TGTGCCAGCAGTTTTTATCCAGGACAGTTTAATGAAAAACTGTTTTTT.

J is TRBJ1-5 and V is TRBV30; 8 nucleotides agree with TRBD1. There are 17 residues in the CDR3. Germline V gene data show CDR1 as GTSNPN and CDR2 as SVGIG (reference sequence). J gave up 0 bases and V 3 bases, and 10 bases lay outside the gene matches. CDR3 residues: CAWSPTGASHSNQPQHF. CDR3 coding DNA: TGTGCCTGGAGCCCGACAGGGGCGTCGCATAGCAATCAGCCCCAGCATTTT.

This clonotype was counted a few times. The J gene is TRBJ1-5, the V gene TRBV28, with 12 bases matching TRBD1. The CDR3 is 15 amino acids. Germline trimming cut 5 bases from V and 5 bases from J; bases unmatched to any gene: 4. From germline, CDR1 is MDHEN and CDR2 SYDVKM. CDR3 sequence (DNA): TGTGCCAGCAGTACGGGACAGGGGGCGGATCAGCCCCAGCATTTT. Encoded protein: CASSTGQGADQPQHF.

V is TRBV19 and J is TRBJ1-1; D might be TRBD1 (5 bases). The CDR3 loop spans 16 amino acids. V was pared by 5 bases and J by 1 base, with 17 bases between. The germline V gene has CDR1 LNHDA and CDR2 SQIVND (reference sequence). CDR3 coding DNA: TGTGCCAGTAGTCCTTCGGGGGGGACTCCGAACACTGAAGCTTTCTTT. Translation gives CASSPSGGTPNTEAFF.

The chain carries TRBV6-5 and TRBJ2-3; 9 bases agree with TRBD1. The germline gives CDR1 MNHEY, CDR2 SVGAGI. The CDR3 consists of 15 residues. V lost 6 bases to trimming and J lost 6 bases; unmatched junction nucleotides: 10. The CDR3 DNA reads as TGTGCCAGCAGCATAACAGGGGGCGATAAGGATACGCAGTATTTT. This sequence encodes CASSITGGDKDTQYF.

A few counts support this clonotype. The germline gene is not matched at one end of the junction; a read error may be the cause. The CDR3 coding sequence is TGTGCCAGCAGCTTGGGGGGACTAGCGGGAGACGAGCAGTACTTC. Amino acids: CASSLGGLAGDEQYF. The rearrangement uses TRBV5-3 and TRBJ2-7; 14 bases align to TRBD2. TRBV5-3 is recorded as an ORF, its role being uncertain. The CDR3 sequence is 15 residues long.

DNA of the CDR3: TGTGCCAGCATTAGGGACAGGGGCAATCAGCCCCAGCATTTT. Translated, it gives CASIRDRGNQPQHF. V usage is TRBV6-6 and J usage is TRBJ1-5, with 9 bases aligning to TRBD1. The CDR3 totals 14 residues. In germline, CDR1 is MNHNY, CDR2 SVGAGI (reference sequence). After removal of 7 bases from V and 2 bases from J, the junction contained 3 bases not matched to a gene.

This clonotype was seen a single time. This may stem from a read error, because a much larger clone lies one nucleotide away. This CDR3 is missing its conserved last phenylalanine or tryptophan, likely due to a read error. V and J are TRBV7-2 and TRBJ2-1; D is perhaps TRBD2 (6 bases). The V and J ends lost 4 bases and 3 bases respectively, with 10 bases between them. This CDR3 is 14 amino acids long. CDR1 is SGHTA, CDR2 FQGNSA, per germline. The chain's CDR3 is CASSSRTNYNEQFL. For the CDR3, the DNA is TGTGCCAGCAGCTCACGGACTAACTACAATGAGCAGTTCTTA.

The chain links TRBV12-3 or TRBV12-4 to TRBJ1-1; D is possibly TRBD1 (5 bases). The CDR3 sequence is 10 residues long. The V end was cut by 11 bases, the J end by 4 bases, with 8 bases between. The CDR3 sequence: CAGGRTEAFF. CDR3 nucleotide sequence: TGTGCCGGGGGACGCACTGAAGCTTTCTTT.

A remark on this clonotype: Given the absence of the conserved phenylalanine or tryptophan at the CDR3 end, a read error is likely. This CDR3 is CATSDFTGGAYQETQYL. The CDR3, as DNA: TGTGCCACCAGTGATTTTACGGGGGGAGCCTACCAAGAGACCCAGTACTTA. This rearrangement joins TRBV24-1 to TRBJ2-5, with 7 bases identical to TRBD2. V gave up 1 base and J gave up 0 bases; unmatched junction bases: 7. Per the germline V gene, CDR1 is KGHDR and CDR2 is SFDVKD. CDR3 size: 17 residues.

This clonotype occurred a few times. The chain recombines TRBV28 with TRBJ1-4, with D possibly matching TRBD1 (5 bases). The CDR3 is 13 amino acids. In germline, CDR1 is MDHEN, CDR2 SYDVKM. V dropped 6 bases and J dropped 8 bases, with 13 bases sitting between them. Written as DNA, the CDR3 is TGTGCCAGCAGGATCTCGGGGCGGGAAAAACTGTTTTTT. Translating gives CASRISGREKLFF.

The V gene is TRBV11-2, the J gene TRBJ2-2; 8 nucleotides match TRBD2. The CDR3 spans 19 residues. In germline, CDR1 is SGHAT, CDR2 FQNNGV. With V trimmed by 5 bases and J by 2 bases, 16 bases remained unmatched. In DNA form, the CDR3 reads TGTGCCAGCAGCCCCGGGCGGTTATTGAGCGGGGGTAACACCGGGGAGCTGTTTTTT. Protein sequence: CASSPGRLLSGGNTGELFF.

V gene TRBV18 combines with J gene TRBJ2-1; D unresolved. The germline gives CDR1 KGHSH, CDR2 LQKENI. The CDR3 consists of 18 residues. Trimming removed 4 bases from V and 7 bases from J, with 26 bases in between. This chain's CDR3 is CASSLKLRPEVVLNEQFF. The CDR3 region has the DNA TGTGCCAGCTCACTTAAACTCCGTCCGGAAGTGGTATTGAATGAGCAGTTCTTC.

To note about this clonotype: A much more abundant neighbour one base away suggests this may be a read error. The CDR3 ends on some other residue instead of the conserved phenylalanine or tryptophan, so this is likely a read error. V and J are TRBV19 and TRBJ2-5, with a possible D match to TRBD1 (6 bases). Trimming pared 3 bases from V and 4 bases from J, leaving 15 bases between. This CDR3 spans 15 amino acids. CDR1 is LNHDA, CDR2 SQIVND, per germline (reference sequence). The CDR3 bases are TGTGCCAGTAGTATGAAACAGGGTGGCGGAGAGACCCAGTACCTC. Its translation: CASSMKQGGGETQYL.

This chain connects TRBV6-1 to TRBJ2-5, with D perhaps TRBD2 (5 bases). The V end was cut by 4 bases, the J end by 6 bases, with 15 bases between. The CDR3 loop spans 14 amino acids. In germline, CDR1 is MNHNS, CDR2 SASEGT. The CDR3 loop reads CASSATLGPQTQYF. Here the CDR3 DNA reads TGTGCCAGCAGTGCCACACTAGGGCCACAGACCCAGTACTTC.

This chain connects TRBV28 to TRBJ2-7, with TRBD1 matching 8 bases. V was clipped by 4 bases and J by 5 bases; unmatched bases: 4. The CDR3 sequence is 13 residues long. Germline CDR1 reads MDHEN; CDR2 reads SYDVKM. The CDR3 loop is CASSSLDRDEQYF. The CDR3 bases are TGTGCCAGCAGTTCCCTGGACAGGGACGAGCAGTACTTC.

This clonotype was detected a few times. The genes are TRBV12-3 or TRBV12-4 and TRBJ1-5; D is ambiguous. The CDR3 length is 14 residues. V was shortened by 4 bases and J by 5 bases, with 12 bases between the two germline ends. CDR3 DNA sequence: TGTGCCAGCAGTTCCGCGCCCGTCCATCAGCCCCAGCATTTT. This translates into CASSSAPVHQPQHF.

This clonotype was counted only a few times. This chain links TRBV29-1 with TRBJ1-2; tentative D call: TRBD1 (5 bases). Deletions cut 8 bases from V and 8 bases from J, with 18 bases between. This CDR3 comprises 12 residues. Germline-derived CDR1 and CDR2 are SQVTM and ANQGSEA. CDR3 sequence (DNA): TGCAGCAGCAAAAGCGACTGGGGCGGCTACACCTTC. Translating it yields CSSKSDWGGYTF.

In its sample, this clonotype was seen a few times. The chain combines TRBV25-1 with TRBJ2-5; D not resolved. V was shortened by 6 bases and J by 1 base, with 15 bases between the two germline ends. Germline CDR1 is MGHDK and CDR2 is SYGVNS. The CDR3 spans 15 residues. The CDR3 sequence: CASSPTSSTQETQYF. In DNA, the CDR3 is TGTGCCAGCAGCCCGACGAGTAGTACCCAAGAGACCCAGTACTTC.

The CDR3 sequence: CASTVSTGLAGHSTDTQYF. CDR3 sequence (DNA): TGTGCCAGCACCGTCTCCACTGGACTAGCGGGCCACAGCACAGATACGCAGTATTTT. This chain links TRBV12-3 or TRBV12-4 with TRBJ2-3, with 11 positions matching TRBD2. V lost 7 bases, J lost 0 bases, and 15 bases stayed unmatched. CDR3 length equals 19 residues.

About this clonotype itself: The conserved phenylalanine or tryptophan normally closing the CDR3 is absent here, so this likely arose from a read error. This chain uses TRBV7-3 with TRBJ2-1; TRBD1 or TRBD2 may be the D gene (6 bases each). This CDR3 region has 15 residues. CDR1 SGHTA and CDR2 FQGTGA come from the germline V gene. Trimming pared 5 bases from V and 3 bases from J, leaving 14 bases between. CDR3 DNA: TGTGCCAGCAGCCCCGGGGGCGCATACTACAATGAGCAGTTCTTA. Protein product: CASSPGGAYYNEQFL.

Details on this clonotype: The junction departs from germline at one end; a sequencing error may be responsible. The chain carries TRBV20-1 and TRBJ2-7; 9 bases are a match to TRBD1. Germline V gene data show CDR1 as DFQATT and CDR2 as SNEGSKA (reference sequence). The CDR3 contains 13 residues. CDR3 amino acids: CGAKRDRDYEHYF. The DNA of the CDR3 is TGCGGTGCTAAGAGGGACAGGGACTACGAGCATTACTTC.

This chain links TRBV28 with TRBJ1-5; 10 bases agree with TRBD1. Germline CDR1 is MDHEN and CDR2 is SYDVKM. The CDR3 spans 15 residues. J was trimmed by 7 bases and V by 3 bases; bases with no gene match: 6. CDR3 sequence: CASSFRDRGRQPQHF. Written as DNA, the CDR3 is TGTGCCAGCAGTTTTAGGGACAGGGGCAGGCAGCCCCAGCATTTT. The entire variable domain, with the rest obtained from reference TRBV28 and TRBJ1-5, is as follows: DVKVTQSSRYLVKRTGEKVFLECVQDMDHENMFWYRQDPGLGLRLIYFSYDVKMKEKGDIPEGYSVSREKKERFSLILESASTNQTSMYLCASSFRDRGRQPQHFGDGTRLSIL.

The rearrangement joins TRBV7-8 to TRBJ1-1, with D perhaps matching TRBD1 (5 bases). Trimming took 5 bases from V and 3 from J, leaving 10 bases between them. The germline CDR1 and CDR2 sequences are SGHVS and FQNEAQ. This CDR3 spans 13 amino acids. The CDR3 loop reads CASSTGSHTEAFF. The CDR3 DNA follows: TGTGCCAGCAGCACAGGTTCGCACACTGAAGCTTTCTTT.

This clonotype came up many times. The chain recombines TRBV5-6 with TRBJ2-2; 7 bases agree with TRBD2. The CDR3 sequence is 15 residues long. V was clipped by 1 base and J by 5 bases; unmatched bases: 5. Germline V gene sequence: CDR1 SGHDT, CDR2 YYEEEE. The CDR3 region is CASSLKGRGTGELFF. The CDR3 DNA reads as TGTGCCAGCAGCTTGAAAGGGAGGGGAACCGGGGAGCTGTTTTTT.

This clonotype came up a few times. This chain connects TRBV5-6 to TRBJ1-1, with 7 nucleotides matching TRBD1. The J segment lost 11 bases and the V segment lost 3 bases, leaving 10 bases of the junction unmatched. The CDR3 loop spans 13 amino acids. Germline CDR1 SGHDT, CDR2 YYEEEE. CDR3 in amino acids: CASSYQPTGTAFF. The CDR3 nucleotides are TGTGCCAGCAGCTACCAACCGACAGGGACGGCTTTCTTT.

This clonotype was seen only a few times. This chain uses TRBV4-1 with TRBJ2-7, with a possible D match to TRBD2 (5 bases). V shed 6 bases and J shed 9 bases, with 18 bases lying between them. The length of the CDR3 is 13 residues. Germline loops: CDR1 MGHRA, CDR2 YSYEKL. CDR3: CASRRLIVAGQYF. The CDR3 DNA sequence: TGCGCCAGCAGACGTTTAATCGTGGCGGGGCAGTACTTC.

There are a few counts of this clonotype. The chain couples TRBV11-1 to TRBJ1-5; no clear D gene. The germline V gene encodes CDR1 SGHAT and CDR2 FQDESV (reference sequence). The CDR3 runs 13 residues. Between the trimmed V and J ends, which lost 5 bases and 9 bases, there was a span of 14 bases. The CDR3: CASSQSWELPQHF. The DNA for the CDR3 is TGTGCCAGCAGCCAAAGTTGGGAGCTGCCCCAGCATTTT.

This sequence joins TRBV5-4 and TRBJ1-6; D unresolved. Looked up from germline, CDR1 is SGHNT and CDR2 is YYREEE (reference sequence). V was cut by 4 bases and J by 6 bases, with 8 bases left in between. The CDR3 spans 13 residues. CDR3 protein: CASSPTRNSPLHF. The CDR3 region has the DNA TGTGCCAGCAGCCCCACGCGTAATTCACCCCTCCACTTT.

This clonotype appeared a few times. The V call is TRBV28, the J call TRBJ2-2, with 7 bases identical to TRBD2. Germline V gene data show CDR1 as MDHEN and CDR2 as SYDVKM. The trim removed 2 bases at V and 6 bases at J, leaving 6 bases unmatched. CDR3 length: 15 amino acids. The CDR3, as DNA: TGTGCCAGCAGTTTAGCGGGGGTGGGCGCCGGGGAGCTGTTTTTT. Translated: CASSLAGVGAGELFF.

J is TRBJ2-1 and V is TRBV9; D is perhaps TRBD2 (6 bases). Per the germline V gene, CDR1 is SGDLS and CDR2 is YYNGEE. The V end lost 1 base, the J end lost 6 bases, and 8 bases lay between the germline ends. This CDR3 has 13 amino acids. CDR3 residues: CASSVLGGNEQFF. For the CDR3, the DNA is TGTGCCAGCAGCGTACTGGGGGGCAATGAGCAGTTCTTC.

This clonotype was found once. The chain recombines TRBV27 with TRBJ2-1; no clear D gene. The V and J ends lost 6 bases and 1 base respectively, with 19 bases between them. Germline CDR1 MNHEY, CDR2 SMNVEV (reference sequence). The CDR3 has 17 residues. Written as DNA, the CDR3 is TGTGCCAGCAGGCCCAGACGGAAGATAATGTCCTACAATGAGCAGTTCTTC. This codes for CASRPRRKIMSYNEQFF.